The 28 T cell receptor beta chains below were found in one sample sequenced in a study of T-cell reconstitution after alpha-beta-depleted transplantation in children. Preparation of the TCRbeta library was carried out with unique molecular identifiers. MiXCR was run by TCRdb on the PCR reads, yielding one entry per CDR3 protein. The sample lists hundreds of thousands of distinct CDR3 sequences; about an eighth were seen once. The sample here was PBMCs, mostly from graft donor cells, taken 360 days after TCRalphabeta/CD19-depleted stem cell transplant. The receptor source for this set is a male patient younger than 18 who had a stem cell transplant for acute myeloid leukemia, so the T cells may come from the graft donor.

V and J are TRBV20-1 and TRBJ1-5; D remains unclear. This CDR3 comprises 14 residues. CDR1 and CDR2 from the germline V gene are DFQATT and SNEGSKA (reference sequence). V lost 0 bases and J 2 bases, leaving 8 bases between the germline ends. The CDR3 loop is CSARDIRGNQPQHF. DNA for the CDR3: TGCAGTGCTAGAGATATCAGAGGCAATCAGCCCCAGCATTTT.

For this clonotype: A read error may account for a junction end that differs from germline. J is TRBJ2-5 and V is TRBV25-1; no firm D call. The CDR3 covers 10 residues. Germline V gives CDR1 MGHDK, CDR2 SYGVNS. The CDR3 sequence: CASRQENQYF. The CDR3 DNA is TGTGCCAGCAGACAAGAGAACCAGTACTTC.

This clonotype has a count of ten or more. The chain has TRBV28 and TRBJ2-1, with 8 bases aligning to TRBD2. The CDR3 has 14 residues. From germline, CDR1 is MDHEN and CDR2 SYDVKM. J lost 12 bases, V lost 7 bases, and 14 bases had no gene match. For the CDR3, the DNA is TGTGCCAGCATAGGGAGCGGGAGAGTCGCGGTGCAGTTCTTC. Amino acids: CASIGSGRVAVQFF.

This clonotype has ten or more counts. V gene TRBV6-2 or TRBV6-3 combines with J gene TRBJ2-5, with TRBD1 matching 9 bases. CDR1 is MNHEY and CDR2 is SVGEGT in the germline V gene. The CDR3 length is 14 residues. V shed 6 bases, J shed 3 bases, and the junction held 5 bases outside the gene matches. The CDR3, as DNA: TGTGCCAGCAGGATTTGGACAGGGGAAGAGACCCAGTACTTC. This translates into CASRIWTGEETQYF.

This clonotype was seen more than once but under ten times. V and J are TRBV5-5 and TRBJ2-4; D gene ambiguous. CDR1 is SGHKS and CDR2 is YYEKEE in the germline V gene (reference sequence). The CDR3 loop spans 14 amino acids. Trimming removed 1 base from V and 9 bases from J, with 14 bases in between. In DNA, the CDR3 is TGTGCCAGCAGCTTGTTGGGGTCCTGGGGCATTCAGTACTTC. It is translated as CASSLLGSWGIQYF.

This clonotype has only a few counts. This sequence joins TRBV12-3 or TRBV12-4 and TRBJ1-5; TRBD1 matches 8 bases. With 4 bases clipped from V and 4 bases from J, the junction kept 6 bases outside the gene matches. The CDR3 totals 15 residues. The CDR3 here is CASSSDRAGNQPQHF. The CDR3, as DNA: TGTGCCAGCAGTTCGGACAGGGCTGGTAATCAGCCCCAGCATTTT.

This clonotype was counted between two and nine times. The chain links TRBV9 to TRBJ2-3; D uncertain. The germline V gene has CDR1 SGDLS and CDR2 YYNGEE. The V and J ends lost 0 bases and 3 bases respectively, with 11 bases between them. The CDR3 is 15 amino acids. The CDR3 DNA reads TGTGCCAGCAGCGTAGGTCAAGTCATGACAGATACGCAGTATTTT. Amino acid sequence: CASSVGQVMTDTQYF.

This clonotype occurred many times. V and J are TRBV15 and TRBJ1-2, with D possibly being TRBD1 (5 bases). The CDR3 is 14 amino acids. Germline CDR1 LNHNV, CDR2 YYDKDF (reference sequence). V was pared by 1 base and J by 2 bases, with 8 bases between. CDR3 sequence: CATSRAQGNYGYTF. CDR3 nucleotide sequence: TGTGCCACCAGCAGAGCCCAGGGAAACTATGGCTACACCTTC.

This clonotype was detected many times. In nucleotides, the CDR3 is TGTGCCAGCAGTTACTCGAAGGTCGGGACTCCCCTCTCCAAAAACATTCAGTACTTC. It translates to CASSYSKVGTPLSKNIQYF. The chain employs TRBV6-2 or TRBV6-3 and TRBJ2-4, with D maybe TRBD2 (6 bases). Germline V gene data show CDR1 as MNHEY and CDR2 as SVGEGT. This CDR3 comprises 19 residues. V lost 0 bases and J 2 bases, leaving 20 bases between the germline ends.

In this sample, this clonotype turned up a few times. The J gene is TRBJ2-7, the V gene TRBV7-2; either TRBD1 or TRBD2 may fit D (6 bases each). V lost 5 bases and J 2 bases, leaving 22 bases between the germline ends. The length of the CDR3 is 17 residues. CDR1 and CDR2 from the germline V gene are SGHTA and FQGNSA. The CDR3 region is CASSLPGGGRGTYEQYF. The CDR3, as DNA: TGTGCCAGCAGCCTCCCCGGTGGGGGCCGGGGGACCTACGAGCAGTACTTC.

The chain links TRBV6-2 or TRBV6-3 to TRBJ2-5; unclear D gene. The germline V gene has CDR1 MNHEY and CDR2 SVGEGT. CDR3 size: 13 residues. V lost 1 base to trimming and J lost 5 bases, with 8 bases between them. The CDR3: CASSYFQPETQYF. CDR3 DNA: TGTGCCAGCAGTTACTTCCAGCCGGAGACCCAGTACTTC.

This clonotype has a count of ten or more. The CDR3 sequence is CSGSGRGSYNEQFF. CDR3 DNA sequence: TGCAGCGGTAGCGGGAGGGGCTCCTACAATGAGCAGTTCTTC. The V and J genes are TRBV29-1 and TRBJ2-1, with 11 bases that match TRBD2. Per the germline V gene, CDR1 is SQVTM and CDR2 is ANQGSEA. CDR3 length: 14 amino acids. V was clipped by 7 bases and J by 0 bases; unmatched bases: 2.

The sample holds a few counts of this clonotype. V is TRBV4-3 and J is TRBJ2-7; a weak D match, TRBD2 (5 bases). The V gene lost 1 base and the J gene lost 2 bases, with 24 bases spanning the gap. The CDR3 sequence is 19 residues long. Germline CDR1 LGHNA, CDR2 YSLEER. For the CDR3, the DNA is TGCGCCAGCAGCCAAGGGACTTCCCATTGCGAGCGACTTACCTACGAGCAGTACTTC. As protein: CASSQGTSHCERLTYEQYF.

There are a few counts of this clonotype. The J gene is TRBJ2-1, the V gene TRBV12-3 or TRBV12-4; TRBD1 aligns across 9 bases. The ends lost 6 bases at V and 5 bases at J; junction bases unmatched: 5. The CDR3 consists of 14 residues. This CDR3 reads CASSNRGRDNEQFF. The CDR3 nucleotides read TGTGCCAGCAGCAACAGGGGGCGAGACAATGAGCAGTTCTTC.

Ten or more counts support this clonotype. The chain has TRBV28 and TRBJ2-1; D gene uncertain. This CDR3 has 12 amino acids. V gave up 3 bases and J gave up 4 bases, with 4 bases separating them. In germline, CDR1 is MDHEN, CDR2 SYDVKM. The CDR3 DNA reads as TGTGCCAGCAGTTTCCCTTACAATGAGCAGTTCTTC. Its translation: CASSFPYNEQFF.

In this sample, this clonotype turned up many times. The chain is built from TRBV29-1 and TRBJ2-1, with D perhaps matching TRBD1 (5 bases). Trimming stripped 7 bases from V and 8 bases from J, with 15 bases between. In germline, CDR1 is SQVTM, CDR2 ANQGSEA. The CDR3 has 12 amino acids. CDR3 residues: CSGVPGYHEQFF. The DNA of the CDR3 is TGCAGCGGCGTCCCAGGGTACCATGAGCAGTTCTTC.

The rearrangement links TRBV7-8 to TRBJ2-7; D is possibly TRBD2 (6 bases). The ends were cut back, 1 base at V and 5 bases at J, with 18 bases in the middle. The germline gives CDR1 SGHVS, CDR2 FQNEAQ. CDR3 length: 16 amino acids. CDR3 in DNA: TGTGCCAGCAGCTTAGTGGTCGGGCAGGGAGGCAACGAGCAGTACTTC. Translation: CASSLVVGQGGNEQYF.

This clonotype was observed a handful of times. The CDR3 sequence: CASSAGTGPPGYGYTF. For the CDR3, the DNA is TGCGCCAGCAGCGCCGGGACAGGCCCCCCGGGCTATGGCTACACCTTC. This chain links TRBV5-1 with TRBJ1-2; 8 bases are a match to TRBD1. The CDR3 covers 16 residues. Per the germline V gene, CDR1 is SGHRS and CDR2 is YFSETQ. The junction had 12 bases not matched to a gene; V was cut back by 4 bases and J by 4 bases.

The chain employs TRBV24-1 and TRBJ2-2, with TRBD1 matching 7 bases. The CDR3 runs 15 residues. J gave up 3 bases and V 5 bases, and 5 bases lay outside the gene matches. Germline V CDR1 and CDR2: KGHDR, SFDVKD. This CDR3 is CATSARDSHTGELFF. CDR3 nucleotides: TGTGCCACCAGTGCCCGGGACAGCCACACCGGGGAGCTGTTTTTT.

The sample holds many counts of this clonotype. CDR3 amino acids: CASSRGTSAILYNEQFF. The CDR3 region has the DNA TGTGCCAGCAGCCGCGGGACTAGCGCGATACTTTACAATGAGCAGTTCTTC. The chain has TRBV6-5 and TRBJ2-1; 10 bases are shared with TRBD2. CDR3 length: 17 amino acids. The germline V gene has CDR1 MNHEY and CDR2 SVGAGI. Trimming removed 6 bases from V and 4 bases from J; junction bases left unmatched: 12.

This clonotype was picked up a small number of times. The CDR3 region has the DNA TGTGCCAGCAGCCCCCCCGTGGGGCCGTGGAACACTGAAGCTTTCTTT. It is translated as CASSPPVGPWNTEAFF. The chain couples TRBV9 to TRBJ1-1; D possibly corresponds to TRBD1 (5 bases). Looked up from germline, CDR1 is SGDLS and CDR2 is YYNGEE. This CDR3 is 16 amino acids long. V was pared by 4 bases and J by 1 base, with 17 bases between.

CDR3 sequence: CASQLAGGPDTQYF. Here the CDR3 DNA reads TGTGCCTCCCAATTGGCGGGAGGGCCAGATACGCAGTATTTT. The rearrangement joins TRBV6-2 or TRBV6-3 to TRBJ2-3, with 9 bases aligning to TRBD2. The CDR3 extends over 14 amino acids. CDR1 and CDR2 from the germline V gene are MNHEY and SVGEGT. The ends lost 11 bases at V and 4 bases at J; junction bases unmatched: 10.

The chain carries TRBV5-1 and TRBJ2-3; possibly TRBD2 for D (6 bases). V was cut by 1 base and J by 3 bases, with 15 bases left in between. Germline values: CDR1 SGHRS, CDR2 YFSETQ. The CDR3 covers 16 residues. CDR3: CASSLFPGARTDTQYF. In nucleotides, the CDR3 is TGCGCCAGCAGCTTGTTTCCGGGAGCTCGGACAGATACGCAGTATTTT.

This clonotype occurred many times. The rearrangement joins TRBV7-9 to TRBJ2-2; weak D call: TRBD2 (5 bases). V shed 6 bases and J shed 4 bases, with 18 bases lying between them. CDR3 length: 16 amino acids. From germline, CDR1 is SEHNR and CDR2 FQNEAQ (reference sequence). CDR3: CASSFRTREGTGELFF. CDR3 nucleotide sequence: TGTGCCAGCAGTTTCAGGACCCGTGAGGGCACCGGGGAGCTGTTTTTT.

This clonotype was counted many times. The V and J genes are TRBV10-3 and TRBJ1-1; D is perhaps TRBD1 (5 bases). V was shortened by 11 bases and J by 1 base, with 14 bases between the two germline ends. Per the germline V gene, CDR1 is ENHRY and CDR2 is SYGVKD. This CDR3 comprises 13 residues. The CDR3 DNA reads as TGTGCCTCCACCGGGGCGTCGAACACTGAAGCTTTCTTT. This codes for CASTGASNTEAFF.

This clonotype showed up just a few times. The V and J genes are TRBV28 and TRBJ2-1; D might be TRBD1 (6 bases). The V end lost 3 bases, the J end lost 8 bases, and 17 bases lay between the germline ends. CDR1 and CDR2 from the germline V gene are MDHEN and SYDVKM. This CDR3 comprises 15 residues. The CDR3: CASSLGVGQNDEQFF. The CDR3 region has the DNA TGTGCCAGCAGTTTGGGGGTTGGACAGAACGATGAGCAGTTCTTC.

There are a few counts of this clonotype. This chain uses TRBV20-1 with TRBJ2-5; 8 nucleotides match TRBD1. Per the germline V gene, CDR1 is DFQATT and CDR2 is SNEGSKA (reference sequence). The length of the CDR3 is 14 residues. The J segment lost 2 bases and the V segment lost 5 bases, leaving 7 bases of the junction unmatched. CDR3 sequence reads: CSAGDRGGQETQYF. The DNA of the CDR3 is TGCAGTGCTGGTGACAGGGGCGGGCAAGAGACCCAGTACTTC.

The chain uses TRBV19 and TRBJ1-5; 11 bases match TRBD1. The junction had 5 bases not matched to a gene; V was cut back by 3 bases and J by 7 bases. This CDR3 is built from 15 residues. Germline assignment: CDR1 LNHDA and CDR2 SQIVND (reference sequence). CDR3 protein: CASSIWTGGRQPQHF. The CDR3 bases are TGTGCCAGTAGTATCTGGACAGGGGGCCGCCAGCCCCAGCATTTT.